This T cell receptor beta chain was sequenced during a study of blood T cell repertoires in COVID-19. As for the study in general: Samples taken during acute and convalescent COVID-19 were collected in the United States, Italy and Spain. Nucleic acid was either cDNA or gDNA, and it came from T cells, B-cell-depleted T cells, or PBMCs.

Of note for this clone: This same CDR3 is encoded by further DNA sequences in the sample.

How the authors handled the data: Amplifying reference gene primers gave estimates of nucleated cell counts. TCRdb's table, derived via immunoSEQ multiplex PCR, lists solely in-frame clones and lacks some. V, J and clone size reflect that table, while D and trimming were determined from the DNA. Altogether tens of thousands of clones are present, more than 75% being singletons, with the ten largest covering 7.8%. CDR3 length equals 12 residues. Germline CDR1 reads MDHEN; CDR2 reads SYDVKM. Trimming took off 5 bases at V and 5 bases at J, with 9 bases between the two ends. Sequencing used peripheral blood. The rearrangement uses TRBV28 and TRBJ1-2; D unresolved. This TCR derives from a man aged 45-60 years with active COVID-19. The CDR3 DNA reads as TGTGCCAGCAGTCTCGTAGAATATGGCTACACCTTC. Translating gives CASSLVEYGYTF.